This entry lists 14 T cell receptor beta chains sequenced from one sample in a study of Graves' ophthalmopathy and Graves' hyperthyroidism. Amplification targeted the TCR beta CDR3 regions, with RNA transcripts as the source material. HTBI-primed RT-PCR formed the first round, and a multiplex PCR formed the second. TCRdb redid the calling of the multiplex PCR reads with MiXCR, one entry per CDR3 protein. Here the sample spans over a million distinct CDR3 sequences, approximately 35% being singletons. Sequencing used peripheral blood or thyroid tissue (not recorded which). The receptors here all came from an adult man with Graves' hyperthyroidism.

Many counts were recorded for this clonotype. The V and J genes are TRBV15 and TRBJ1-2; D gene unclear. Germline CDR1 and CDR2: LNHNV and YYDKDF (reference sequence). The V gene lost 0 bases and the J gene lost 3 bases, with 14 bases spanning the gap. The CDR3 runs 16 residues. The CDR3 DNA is TGTGCCACCAGCAGAGATCAGGTCGGCCTGCACTATGGCTACACCTTC. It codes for CATSRDQVGLHYGYTF.

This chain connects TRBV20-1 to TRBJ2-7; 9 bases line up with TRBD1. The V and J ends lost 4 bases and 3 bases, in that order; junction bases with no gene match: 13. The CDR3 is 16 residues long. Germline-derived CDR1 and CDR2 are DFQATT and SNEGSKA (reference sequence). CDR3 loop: CSANFPRTGANYEQYF. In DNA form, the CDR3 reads TGCAGTGCTAACTTCCCTCGGACAGGGGCGAACTACGAGCAGTACTTC.

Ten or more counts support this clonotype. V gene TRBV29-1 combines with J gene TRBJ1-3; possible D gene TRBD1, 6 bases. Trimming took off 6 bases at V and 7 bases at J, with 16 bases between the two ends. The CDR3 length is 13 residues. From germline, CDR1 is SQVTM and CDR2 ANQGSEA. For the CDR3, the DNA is TGCAGCGTCTCACAGGGATACGGGAACACCATATATTTT. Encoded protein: CSVSQGYGNTIYF.

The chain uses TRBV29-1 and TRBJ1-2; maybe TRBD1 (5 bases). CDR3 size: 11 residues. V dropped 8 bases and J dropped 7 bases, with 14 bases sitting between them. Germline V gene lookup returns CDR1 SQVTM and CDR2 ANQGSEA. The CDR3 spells CSSFGQGGYTF. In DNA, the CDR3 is TGCAGCAGTTTCGGGCAGGGTGGCTACACCTTC.

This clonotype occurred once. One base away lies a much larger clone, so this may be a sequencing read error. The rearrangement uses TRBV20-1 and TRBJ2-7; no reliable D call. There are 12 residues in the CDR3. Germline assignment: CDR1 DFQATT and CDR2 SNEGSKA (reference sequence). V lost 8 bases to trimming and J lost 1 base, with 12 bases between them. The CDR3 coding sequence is TGCAGTACCGACCTCGGGTCCTACGAGCAGTACTTC. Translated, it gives CSTDLGSYEQYF.

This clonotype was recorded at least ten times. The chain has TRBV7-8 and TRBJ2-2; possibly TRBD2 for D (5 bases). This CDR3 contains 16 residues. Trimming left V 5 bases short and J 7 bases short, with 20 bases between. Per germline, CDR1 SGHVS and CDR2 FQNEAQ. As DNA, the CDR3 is TGTGCCAGCAGCCTATCTGGACGGGGTTTGGGCGGGGAGCTGTTTTTT. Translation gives CASSLSGRGLGGELFF.

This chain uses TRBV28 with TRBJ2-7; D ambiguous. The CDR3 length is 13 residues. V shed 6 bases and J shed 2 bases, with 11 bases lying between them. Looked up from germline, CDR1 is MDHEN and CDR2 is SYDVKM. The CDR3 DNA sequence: TGTGCCAGCAGGGGGTCTGGCACCTACGAGCAGTACTTC. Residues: CASRGSGTYEQYF.

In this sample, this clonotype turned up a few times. The DNA for the CDR3 is TGTGCCAGCAGCCGGACCCGGGCTCCCCAAGAGACCCAGTACTTC. The encoded protein is CASSRTRAPQETQYF. J is TRBJ2-5 and V is TRBV7-6; no definite D call. Germline CDR1 reads SGHVS; CDR2 reads FNYEAQ. The CDR3 extends over 15 amino acids. The V end lost 5 bases, the J end lost 1 base, and 14 bases lay between the germline ends.

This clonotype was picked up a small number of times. CDR3 DNA: TGTGCCAGTAGTACCCCTTTCAACAGGAGAAACACCGGGGAGCTGTTTTTT. Its translation: CASSTPFNRRNTGELFF. The chain combines TRBV19 with TRBJ2-2; TRBD1 might be the D (5 bases). With 4 bases removed from V and 2 bases from J, the gap between germline ends came to 17 bases. The CDR3 has 17 residues. CDR1 is LNHDA and CDR2 is SQIVND in the germline V gene (reference sequence).

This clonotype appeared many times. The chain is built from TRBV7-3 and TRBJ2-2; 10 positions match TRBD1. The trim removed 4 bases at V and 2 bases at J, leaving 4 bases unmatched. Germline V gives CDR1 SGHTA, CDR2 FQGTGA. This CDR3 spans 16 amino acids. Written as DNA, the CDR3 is TGTGCCAGCAGCTCCGACAGGGGGCTTAACACCGGGGAGCTGTTTTTT. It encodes CASSSDRGLNTGELFF.

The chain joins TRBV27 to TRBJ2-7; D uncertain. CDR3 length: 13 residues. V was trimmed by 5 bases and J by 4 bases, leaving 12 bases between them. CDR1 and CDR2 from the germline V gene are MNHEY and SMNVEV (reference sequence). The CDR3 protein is CASSPLMEYEQYF. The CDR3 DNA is TGTGCCAGCAGTCCCCTTATGGAGTACGAGCAGTACTTC.

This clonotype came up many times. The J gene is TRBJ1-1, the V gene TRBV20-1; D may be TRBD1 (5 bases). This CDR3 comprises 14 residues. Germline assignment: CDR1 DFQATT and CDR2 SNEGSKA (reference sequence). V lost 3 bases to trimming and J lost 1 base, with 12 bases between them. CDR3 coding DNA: TGCAGTGCTAGGTGGGGGGACTCGAACACTGAAGCTTTCTTT. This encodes CSARWGDSNTEAFF.

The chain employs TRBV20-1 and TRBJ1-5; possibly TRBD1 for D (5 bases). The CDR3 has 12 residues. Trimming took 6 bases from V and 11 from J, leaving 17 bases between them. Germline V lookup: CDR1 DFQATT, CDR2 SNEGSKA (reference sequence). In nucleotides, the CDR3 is TGCAGTGCCAGGGACGTTCTCGGGGCCCAGCATTTT. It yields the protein CSARDVLGAQHF.

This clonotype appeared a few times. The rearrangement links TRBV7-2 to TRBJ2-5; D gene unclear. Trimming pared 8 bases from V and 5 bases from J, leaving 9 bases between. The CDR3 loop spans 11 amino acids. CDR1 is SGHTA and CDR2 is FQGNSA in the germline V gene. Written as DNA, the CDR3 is TGTGCCAGCGCGTCACGGGAGACCCAGTACTTC. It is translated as CASASRETQYF.